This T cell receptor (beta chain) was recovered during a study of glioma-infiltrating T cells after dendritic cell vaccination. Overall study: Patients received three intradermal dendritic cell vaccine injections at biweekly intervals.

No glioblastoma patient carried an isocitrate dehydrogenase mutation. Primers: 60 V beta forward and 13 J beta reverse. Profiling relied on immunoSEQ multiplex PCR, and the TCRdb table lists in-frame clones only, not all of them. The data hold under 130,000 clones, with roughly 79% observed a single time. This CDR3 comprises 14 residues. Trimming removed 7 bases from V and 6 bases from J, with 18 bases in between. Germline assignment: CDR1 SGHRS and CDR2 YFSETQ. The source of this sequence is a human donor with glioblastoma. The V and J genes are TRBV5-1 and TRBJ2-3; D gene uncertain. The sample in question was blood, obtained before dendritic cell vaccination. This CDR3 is CASAKVEVFDTQYF. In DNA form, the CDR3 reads TGCGCCAGCGCCAAAGTCGAGGTATTCGATACGCAGTATTTT.